A selection of T cell receptor beta chains follows, all from one sample in a study of OX40 agonist ivuxolimab in advanced cancers. Clones were sequenced by immunoSEQ multiplex PCR, and TCRdb holds only the in-frame ones, with some missing. The sample has tens of thousands of clones; 83% are singletons. This sample comprised CD4+ or CD8+ T cells sorted from blood, obtained in a trial of the OX40 agonist ivuxolimab. These receptors all come from an adult with an advanced solid tumor such as melanoma, head and neck, liver or kidney cancer. CDR3s include the opening cysteine and the closing phenylalanine or tryptophan. The order of the fields is CDR3 DNA, CDR3 protein, D gene, V gene, J gene, clone size. The D gene is left open where the match is weak. Size is stated for part of the rows, as once, few or many counts, or as a class when the clone is expanded.

DNA: TGTGCCAGTAGTATAGGGGGACAGGGCCTTGAGCCCCAGCATTTT
CDR3: CASSIGGQGLEPQHF
D: TRBD1
V: TRBV19
J: TRBJ1-5
size: -

DNA: TGTGCCAGCAGCCAAGAGATACAGTTCAACAATGAGCAGTTCTTC
CDR3: CASSQEIQFNNEQFF
D: -
V: TRBV4-2
J: TRBJ2-1
size: -

DNA: TGTGCCAGCAGCCCCAGAGGTGGCGGGAGGGGTTCCTACAATGAGCAGTTCTTC
CDR3: CASSPRGGGRGSYNEQFF
D: TRBD2
V: TRBV11-2
J: TRBJ2-1
size: -

DNA: TGTGCCAGCAGTTGGACAGGGTTGACCACTGAAGCTTTCTTT
CDR3: CASSWTGLTTEAFF
D: TRBD1
V: TRBV2
J: TRBJ1-1
size: few

DNA: TGTGCCAGCAGTCCCGGGACTAGCGGGTTTCGTAGCTCCTACAATGAGCAGTTCTTC
CDR3: CASSPGTSGFRSSYNEQFF
D: TRBD2
V: TRBV28
J: TRBJ2-1
size: -

DNA: TGTGCCAGCAGCCCGGGCAGTCGGAGAGGCAATCAGCCCCAGCATTTT
CDR3: CASSPGSRRGNQPQHF
D: -
V: TRBV7-8
J: TRBJ1-5
size: -

DNA: TGTGCCAGTAGTTGGAGGGCCTACACCGGGGAGCTGTTTTTT
CDR3: CASSWRAYTGELFF
D: -
V: TRBV19
J: TRBJ2-2
size: -

DNA: TGCGCCAGCAGAACCTACGGGGGAGCGGGGGAGACCCAGTACTTC
CDR3: CASRTYGGAGETQYF
D: TRBD2
V: TRBV4-1
J: TRBJ2-5
size: -

DNA: TGTGCCAGCAGTCACACAAGAAGCAATCAGCCCCAGCATTTT
CDR3: CASSHTRSNQPQHF
D: -
V: TRBV6-1
J: TRBJ1-5
size: -

DNA: TGTGCCAGCAGGGGACAGGGGGCCGGTAATGAAAAACTGTTTTTT
CDR3: CASRGQGAGNEKLFF
D: TRBD1
V: TRBV2
J: TRBJ1-4
size: -

DNA: TGCGCCAGCAGACCGGGAGGTTCTGGAGATACGCAGTATTTT
CDR3: CASRPGGSGDTQYF
D: TRBD2
V: TRBV4-1
J: TRBJ2-3
size: -

DNA: TGTGCCAGCAGCCTCGAGGGCTCTGGAAACACCATATATTTT
CDR3: CASSLEGSGNTIYF
D: -
V: TRBV13
J: TRBJ1-3
size: -

DNA: TGTGCCAGCAGAAGGGACAGAAACGGACATTACGAGCAGTACTTC
CDR3: CASRRDRNGHYEQYF
D: TRBD1
V: TRBV6-5
J: TRBJ2-7
size: -

DNA: TGTGCCAGCAGCGTAGCCTCCGATCAGCCCCAGCATTTT
CDR3: CASSVASDQPQHF
D: -
V: TRBV9
J: TRBJ1-5
size: -

DNA: TGCGCCAGCAGCAAGGGACAGGGTCCTGGTGAAAAACTGTTTTTT
CDR3: CASSKGQGPGEKLFF
D: TRBD1
V: TRBV5-1
J: TRBJ1-4
size: -

DNA: TGTGCCAGCAGCCCCCCCGGGACAGGGGGAAGAGGGATTCAGTACTTC
CDR3: CASSPPGTGGRGIQYF
D: TRBD1
V: TRBV11-2
J: TRBJ2-4
size: -

DNA: TGTGCCAGCAGCCTATATGCAGGGGGCCAGCCCCAGCATTTT
CDR3: CASSLYAGGQPQHF
D: TRBD1
V: TRBV28
J: TRBJ1-5
size: -

DNA: TGTGCCAGCAGCGCCGGGCAGGGACTAGCAGATAGAAATGAGCAGTTCTTC
CDR3: CASSAGQGLADRNEQFF
D: TRBD2
V: TRBV7-6
J: TRBJ2-1
size: once

DNA: TGTGCCAGCAGCAAAGTGGTCAGGGGCGGCACTGAAGCTTTCTTT
CDR3: CASSKVVRGGTEAFF
D: -
V: TRBV21-1
J: TRBJ1-1
size: few

DNA: TGTGCCAGTACCCCGAACCCTAGTATAAATACGCAGTATTTT
CDR3: CASTPNPSINTQYF
D: -
V: TRBV19
J: TRBJ2-3
size: -

DNA: TGTGCCAGCCCGAAAGGGCAGGGGGACCACACTGAAGCTTTCTTT
CDR3: CASPKGQGDHTEAFF
D: TRBD1
V: TRBV28
J: TRBJ1-1
size: -

DNA: TGCAGCGTTCGGACAGGGGGGTACTATGGCTACACCTTC
CDR3: CSVRTGGYYGYTF
D: TRBD1
V: TRBV29-1
J: TRBJ1-2
size: -

DNA: TGTGCCAGCAGCTTATTCGGGACAGCTCAAGAGACCCAGTACTTC
CDR3: CASSLFGTAQETQYF
D: TRBD1
V: TRBV7-3
J: TRBJ2-5
size: few

DNA: TGTGCCAGCAGCTCCCGCCCTCAAGCCAAAAACATTCAGTACTTC
CDR3: CASSSRPQAKNIQYF
D: -
V: TRBV7-2
J: TRBJ2-4
size: -

DNA: TGCGCCAGCAGCACTGGACACAACCAGCCCCAGCATTTT
CDR3: CASSTGHNQPQHF
D: -
V: TRBV5-1
J: TRBJ1-5
size: -

DNA: TGTGCCAGTAAAGGGACAGGGGCAATTAACACTGAAGCTTTCTTT
CDR3: CASKGTGAINTEAFF
D: TRBD1
V: TRBV19
J: TRBJ1-1
size: -

DNA: TGTGCCAGCAGTGCGACAGGGGGCTGGCAGCCCCAGCATTTT
CDR3: CASSATGGWQPQHF
D: TRBD1
V: TRBV6-6
J: TRBJ1-5
size: -

DNA: TGTGCCAGCAGTGAAGGGGCAGGACTAGCGGGAAGGGATACGCAGTATTTT
CDR3: CASSEGAGLAGRDTQYF
D: TRBD2
V: TRBV6-1
J: TRBJ2-3
size: -

DNA: TGTGCCAGCAGCACCGTAGGGGGGCCAACGGGCGATGAGCAGTTCTTC
CDR3: CASSTVGGPTGDEQFF
D: -
V: TRBV9
J: TRBJ2-1
size: few

DNA: TGTGCCAGCAGCTTGGGACAGATAAATGAAAAACTGTTTTTT
CDR3: CASSLGQINEKLFF
D: TRBD1
V: TRBV7-8
J: TRBJ1-4
size: once

DNA: TGTGCCAGCAGCGTAGTCGATAGTGATGATGAGCAGTTCTTC
CDR3: CASSVVDSDDEQFF
D: -
V: TRBV9
J: TRBJ2-1
size: few

DNA: TGTGCCAGCAGTGCACAGGGAAGCTCCTACGAGCAGTACTTC
CDR3: CASSAQGSSYEQYF
D: -
V: TRBV6-1
J: TRBJ2-7
size: -

DNA: TGCGCCAGCAGGGATAGCGGGAACACCGGGGAGCTGTTTTTT
CDR3: CASRDSGNTGELFF
D: -
V: TRBV5-1
J: TRBJ2-2
size: -

DNA: TGTGCCTGGAGTGCGGACAGCAATCAGCCCCAGCATTTT
CDR3: CAWSADSNQPQHF
D: -
V: TRBV30
J: TRBJ1-5
size: few

DNA: TGTGCCAGCAGTTCCTACTCTGGGGCCAACGTCCTGACTTTC
CDR3: CASSSYSGANVLTF
D: -
V: TRBV27
J: TRBJ2-6
size: -

DNA: TGTGCCAGCAGTCAGGCAGCCCTAGCCAAAAACATTCAGTACTTC
CDR3: CASSQAALAKNIQYF
D: -
V: TRBV6-1
J: TRBJ2-4
size: -

DNA: TGTGCCAGCAGTGAAATGTCGGGTCAGGGGGCTTGGACTGAAGCTTTCTTT
CDR3: CASSEMSGQGAWTEAFF
D: TRBD1
V: TRBV6-1
J: TRBJ1-1
size: -

DNA: TGTGCCAGCAGGGCCACGGGCAAGGGGAGCTCTGGGGCCAACGTCCTGACTTTC
CDR3: CASRATGKGSSGANVLTF
D: -
V: TRBV28
J: TRBJ2-6
size: -

DNA: TGTGCCAGCAGCTTGTTGGGAGGGGCCGGCTCCTACGAGCAGTACTTC
CDR3: CASSLLGGAGSYEQYF
D: TRBD2
V: TRBV5-5
J: TRBJ2-7
size: -

DNA: TGCAGCGTTGCCTACAGGGTCAACTACGAGCAGTACTTC
CDR3: CSVAYRVNYEQYF
D: -
V: TRBV29-1
J: TRBJ2-7
size: once